This T cell receptor beta chain was identified in a study of T-cell memory formation after mild COVID-19. Study-level findings and limits: The SARS-CoV-2 specificity of second-wave clones reaching peak at day 37 remained unverified.

TCRdb reanalysed the 5' RACE reads using MiXCR and keeps one entry per CDR3 protein. This repertoire shows 350,000 to 450,000 distinct CDR3 sequences, 20% to 25% found once; its top ten account for roughly 8.9%. V gave up 2 bases and J gave up 1 base, with 8 bases separating them. CDR3 length: 14 amino acids. In germline, CDR1 is MNHEY, CDR2 SVGAGI. A note on this clonotype: The antigen remains undetermined.

Sequencing was done on a sample of PBMCs or a T cell subset sorted from them (not recorded which). The chain couples TRBV6-5 to TRBJ1-1; perhaps TRBD1 as D (5 bases). The receptor was derived from an adult woman who had mild COVID-19 (a few samples of this study predate the infection). Cell type and time point are not known. CDR3 residues: CASSYGAGNTEAFF. The CDR3 nucleotides read TGTGCCAGCAGTTACGGGGCAGGGAACACTGAAGCTTTCTTT.